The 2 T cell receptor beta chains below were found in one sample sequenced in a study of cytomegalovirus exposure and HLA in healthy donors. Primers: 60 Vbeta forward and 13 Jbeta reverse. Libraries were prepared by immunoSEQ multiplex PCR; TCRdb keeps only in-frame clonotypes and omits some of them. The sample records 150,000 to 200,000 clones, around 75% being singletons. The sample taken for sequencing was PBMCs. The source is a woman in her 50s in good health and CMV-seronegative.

The CDR3 loop is CASSQASQETQYF. The CDR3 region has the DNA TGTGCCAGCAGCCAAGCTAGCCAAGAGACCCAGTACTTC. The chain employs TRBV4-2 and TRBJ2-5; D is undetermined. Trimming cost V 1 base and J 1 base, with 4 bases left between them. The germline CDR1 and CDR2 sequences are LGHNA and YNFKEQ. This CDR3 has 13 amino acids.

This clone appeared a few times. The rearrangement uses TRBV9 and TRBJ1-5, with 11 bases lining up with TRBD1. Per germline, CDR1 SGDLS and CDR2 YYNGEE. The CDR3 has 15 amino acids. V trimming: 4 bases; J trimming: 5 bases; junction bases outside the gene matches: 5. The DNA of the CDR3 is TGTGCCAGCAGCACGGGACAGGGGGGACATCAGCCCCAGCATTTT. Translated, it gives CASSTGQGGHQPQHF.